The 8 T cell receptor beta chains reported below all come from one sample, sequenced in a study of cytomegalovirus exposure and HLA in healthy donors. The PCR made use of 60 Vbeta and 13 Jbeta primers. Method: immunoSEQ multiplex PCR; TCRdb's copy keeps in-frame clones and lacks some. In the table there are 85,000 to 100,000 clones, 60% to 80% of which are singletons. Sequencing input: PBMCs. Receptors originate from a woman under 40 in good health and CMV-seronegative.

There are a few counts of this clone. The rearrangement uses TRBV10-3 and TRBJ2-3; tentative D call: TRBD2 (5 bases). This CDR3 spans 14 amino acids. Germline CDR1 ENHRY, CDR2 SYGVKD. Trimming pared 0 bases from V and 6 bases from J, leaving 10 bases between. This CDR3 reads CAISESLTKDTQYF. CDR3 DNA: TGTGCCATCAGTGAGTCCCTGACTAAGGATACGCAGTATTTT.

The chain employs TRBV28 and TRBJ2-7; 8 positions match TRBD1. The CDR3 totals 14 residues. CDR1 and CDR2 from the germline V gene are MDHEN and SYDVKM. V lost 3 bases, J lost 5 bases, and 6 bases stayed unmatched. CDR3 region: CASSFLDRAHEQYF. The CDR3 coding sequence is TGTGCCAGCAGTTTTTTGGACAGGGCTCACGAGCAGTACTTC.

This clone has a handful of counts. This chain joins TRBV27 and TRBJ2-5, with 8 nucleotides matching TRBD2. The J call is doubtful: the DNA matches TRBJ2-7 better. The CDR3 loop spans 17 amino acids. CDR1 MNHEY and CDR2 SMNVEV come from the germline V gene (reference sequence). This CDR3 is CASSPTPSGSRSYEQYF. As DNA, the CDR3 is TGTGCCAGCAGTCCTACCCCTAGCGGGTCGCGCTCCTACGAGCAGTACTTC.

V usage is TRBV9 and J usage is TRBJ2-3; unclear D gene. The germline V gene has CDR1 SGDLS and CDR2 YYNGEE. This CDR3 is built from 11 residues. V was trimmed by 3 bases and J by 6 bases, leaving 5 bases between them. The CDR3 coding sequence is TGTGCCAGCAGCGCCGGGGATACGCAGTATTTT. This codes for CASSAGDTQYF. The whole variable domain, remainder taken from reference TRBV9 and TRBJ2-3, is DSGVTQTPKHLITATGQRVTLRCSPRSGDLSVYWYQQSLDQGLQFLIQYYNGEERAKGNILERFSAQQFPDLHSELNLSSLELGDSALYFCASSAGDTQYFGPGTRLTVL.

This chain connects TRBV7-8 to TRBJ1-5; D gene ambiguous. The ends were cut back, 5 bases at V and 3 bases at J, with 8 bases in the middle. Germline V lookup: CDR1 SGHVS, CDR2 FQNEAQ. The length of the CDR3 is 13 residues. CDR3 sequence reads: CASSPAYNQPQHF. The DNA for the CDR3 is TGTGCCAGCAGCCCAGCGTACAATCAGCCCCAGCATTTT.

In nucleotides, the CDR3 is TGTGCCAGCAGTGGAGCCTACGAGCAGTACTTC. Its protein product is CASSGAYEQYF. The genes are TRBV2 and TRBJ2-7; D gene uncertain. The CDR3 sequence is 11 residues long. Trimming pared 4 bases from V and 2 bases from J, leaving 3 bases between. CDR1 and CDR2 (germline): SNHLY, FYNNEI. Supplemented by reference TRBV2 and TRBJ2-7, the full variable domain reads EPEVTQTPSHQVTQMGQEVILRCVPISNHLYFYWYRQILGQKVEFLVSFYNNEISEKSEIFDDQFSVERPDGSNFTLKIRSTKLEDSAMYFCASSGAYEQYFGPGTRLTVT.

The chain employs TRBV7-9 and TRBJ2-2, with TRBD1 matching over 9 bases. Trimming at V came to 4 bases and at J to 5 bases, leaving 5 bases not matched to a gene. Germline values: CDR1 SEHNR, CDR2 FQNEAQ (reference sequence). The CDR3 runs to 15 residues. This chain's CDR3 is CASSSTGGVTGELFF. As DNA, the CDR3 is TGTGCCAGCAGCTCGACAGGGGGGGTTACCGGGGAGCTGTTTTTT.

This clone was detected only once. This rearrangement joins TRBV28 to TRBJ2-3; a possible D gene is TRBD1 (5 bases). V was shortened by 2 bases and J by 6 bases, with 9 bases between the two germline ends. The CDR3 is 13 amino acids. From germline, CDR1 is MDHEN and CDR2 SYDVKM. CDR3 sequence: CASSLQGWDTQYF. The DNA of the CDR3 is TGTGCCAGCAGTTTACAGGGTTGGGATACGCAGTATTTT.